The rows below give T cell receptor beta chains drawn from one sample of a study of cytomegalovirus exposure and HLA in healthy donors. Clones were sequenced by immunoSEQ multiplex PCR, and TCRdb holds only the in-frame ones, with some missing. The sample lists over 75,000 clones; roughly 80% were seen once. The sequenced material came from PBMCs. The receptors originated from a woman aged 55 to 70 in good health and CMV-seronegative. CDR3s include the opening cysteine and the closing phenylalanine or tryptophan. A D gene is named only where the DNA matches it firmly. Some rows have no size entry. The others give once, few or many, or a class for an expanded clone.

CDR3aa,CDR3nt,j_gene,abundance,d_gene,v_gene
CASSPIYEQYF,TGTGCCAGCAGCCCTATATACGAGCAGTACTTC,TRBJ2-7,-,-,TRBV2
CSVQGRPQHF,TGCAGTGTCCAGGGTCGGCCCCAGCATTTT,TRBJ1-5,-,-,TRBV20-1
CASSALAGVAKNIQYF,TGTGCCAGTAGTGCGTTAGCGGGGGTAGCCAAAAACATTCAGTACTTC,TRBJ2-4,-,TRBD2,TRBV19
CASSPGLAGGPYEQYF,TGTGCCAGCAGCCCGGGACTAGCGGGGGGGCCCTACGAGCAGTACTTC,TRBJ2-7,-,TRBD2,TRBV5-6
CASSLFAGNSYEQYF,TGTGCCAGCAGCTTATTTGCAGGCAATTCCTACGAGCAGTACTTC,TRBJ2-7,-,-,TRBV7-2
CASPLGVRVPNYGYTF,TGCGCCAGCCCCCTTGGGGTGCGGGTCCCGAACTATGGCTACACCTTC,TRBJ1-2,once,-,TRBV10-1
CASRPYISGANVLTF,TGTGCCAGCAGGCCTTACATCTCTGGGGCCAACGTCCTGACTTTC,TRBJ2-6,few,-,TRBV5-5
CASSQAPQLSGNTIYF,TGCGCCAGCAGCCAAGCCCCACAGCTCTCTGGAAACACCATATATTTT,TRBJ1-3,-,-,TRBV4-1
CASSSDRGLQFF,TGTGCCAGCAGTTCCGACAGGGGCCTGCAGTTCTTC,TRBJ2-1,once,TRBD1,TRBV6-5
CASSYRGRKTQYF,TGTGCCAGCAGTTACAGGGGGAGGAAGACCCAGTACTTC,TRBJ2-5,-,TRBD1,TRBV28
CASSRGGRAGANEKLFF,TGTGCCAGCAGCCGGGGGGGACGGGCTGGGGCTAATGAAAAACTGTTTTTT,TRBJ1-4,-,-,TRBV5-4
CASSSNRAPSGEQYF,TGTGCCAGCAGCTCCAACCGGGCTCCATCGGGGGAGCAGTACTTC,TRBJ2-7,-,-,TRBV5-4
CASSRTSEQNYGYTF,TGTGCCAGCAGCCGTACGTCTGAACAGAACTATGGCTACACCTTC,TRBJ1-2,-,-,TRBV9
CASTYRAGSGQPQHF,TGTGCCAGCACCTACAGGGCTGGGTCGGGTCAGCCCCAGCATTTT,TRBJ1-5,-,-,TRBV28
CASSELGISGNTIYF,TGTGCCAGCAGTGAACTCGGGATATCTGGAAACACCATATATTTT,TRBJ1-3,-,-,TRBV6-1
CASSWGRANTEAFF,TGTGCCAGCAGTTGGGGGAGGGCAAACACTGAAGCTTTCTTT,TRBJ1-1,-,-,TRBV6-6
CAWSVTGANYGYTF,TGTGCCTGGAGTGTGACGGGAGCTAACTATGGCTACACCTTC,TRBJ1-2,-,-,TRBV30
CASSQEFRAYGYTF,TGCGCCAGCAGCCAAGAATTCAGGGCCTATGGCTACACCTTC,TRBJ1-2,-,-,TRBV4-3
CASSQDNGFSGTEAFF,TGCGCCAGCAGCCAAGATAACGGGTTCTCGGGCACTGAAGCTTTCTTT,TRBJ1-1,-,-,TRBV4-3
CASSEYRGGGYTF,TGTGCCAGCAGTGAATATCGCGGGGGTGGCTACACCTTC,TRBJ1-2,-,-,TRBV2
CASSPPLAGDETQYF,TGTGCCAGCAGCCCTCCTCTAGCGGGGGATGAGACCCAGTACTTC,TRBJ2-5,few,TRBD2,TRBV7-2
CASSGSGGAFETQYF,TGTGCCAGCAGCGGTAGCGGGGGGGCGTTTGAGACCCAGTACTTC,TRBJ2-5,-,TRBD2,TRBV9
CASRYSGRHANQPQHF,TGTGCCAGCAGATATTCGGGGAGGCACGCCAATCAGCCCCAGCATTTT,TRBJ1-5,-,-,TRBV6-6
CASSISAGGIDEQYF,TGTGCCAGTAGTATAAGCGCGGGAGGCATCGACGAGCAGTACTTC,TRBJ2-7,-,TRBD2,TRBV19
CASSPQSAGRTEAFF,TGTGCCAGCAGCCCCCAGTCGGCAGGGCGCACTGAAGCTTTCTTT,TRBJ1-1,-,-,TRBV7-2
CASSPGLYDNEQFF,TGTGCCAGCAGCCCGGGACTATACGACAATGAGCAGTTCTTC,TRBJ2-1,-,TRBD2,TRBV7-7
CASTPQGRPQHF,TGTGCCAGCACTCCACAGGGTCGGCCCCAGCATTTT,TRBJ1-5,-,-,TRBV6-1
CASSQDLNFEAFF,TGTGCCAGCAGCCAAGATTTGAACTTTGAAGCTTTCTTT,TRBJ1-1,-,-,TRBV14
CASTPSGGIQETQYF,TGTGCCAGCACCCCTAGCGGGGGCATCCAAGAGACCCAGTACTTC,TRBJ2-5,-,TRBD2,TRBV6-5
CANRDREVNSPLHF,TGTGCCAACCGGGACAGAGAGGTTAATTCACCCCTCCACTTT,TRBJ1-6,-,TRBD1,TRBV25-1
CASSYTGTDPYEQYF,TGTGCCAGCAGTTACACTGGGACAGATCCCTACGAGCAGTACTTC,TRBJ2-7,few,TRBD1,TRBV6-5
CASSLGQLQETQYF,TGCGCCAGCAGCTTGGGACAGCTACAAGAGACCCAGTACTTC,TRBJ2-5,-,-,TRBV5-1
CASRGGSNSTDTQYF,TGTGCCAGCAGAGGCGGGAGCAACAGCACAGATACGCAGTATTTT,TRBJ2-3,-,TRBD2,TRBV2
CASSFSSGQQETQYF,TGCGCCAGCAGCTTCTCCTCGGGACAGCAAGAGACCCAGTACTTC,TRBJ2-5,once,TRBD1,TRBV5-1
CASSLVRTGGDTQYF,TGTGCCAGCAGCTTAGTCAGGACAGGGGGAGATACGCAGTATTTT,TRBJ2-3,-,TRBD1,TRBV7-9
CASRRTASGSLSYNEQFF,TGTGCCAGCAGACGGACCGCTAGCGGGAGCTTATCCTACAATGAGCAGTTCTTC,TRBJ2-1,-,TRBD2,TRBV5-6
CASTGGIGPGELFF,TGTGCCAGCACGGGGGGTATCGGCCCCGGGGAGCTGTTTTTT,TRBJ2-2,-,TRBD2,TRBV9
CAISESFLSGQGYGYTF,TGTGCCATCAGTGAGTCGTTTTTATCGGGACAGGGGTATGGCTACACCTTC,TRBJ1-2,-,TRBD1,TRBV10-3
CASSSFGTGSYEQYF,TGTGCCAGCAGTAGTTTTGGAACAGGCTCCTACGAGCAGTACTTC,TRBJ2-7,-,-,TRBV28
CASSEGLTFYEQYF,TGTGCCAGCAGTGAAGGACTAACCTTCTACGAGCAGTACTTC,TRBJ2-7,-,-,TRBV2
CASSSRAKSMPGYEQYF,TGTGCCAGCAGCTCTCGCGCGAAAAGTATGCCAGGGTACGAGCAGTACTTC,TRBJ2-7,-,-,TRBV11-2
CASSYSRSSNQPQHF,TGTGCCAGCAGTTACTCCAGGTCCAGCAATCAGCCCCAGCATTTT,TRBJ1-5,-,-,TRBV6-5
CASSASGGAFLYEQYF,TGTGCCAGCAGCGCTAGCGGGGGGGCGTTCCTATACGAGCAGTACTTC,TRBJ2-7,-,TRBD2,TRBV5-4
CASSDGRGLNTEAFF,TGTGCCAGCAGTGACGGGCGGGGTTTGAACACTGAAGCTTTCTTT,TRBJ1-1,-,-,TRBV6-1
CASSLAAQAEQFF,TGCGCCAGCAGCTTGGCCGCTCAAGCCGAGCAGTTCTTC,TRBJ2-1,-,-,TRBV5-1
CASSQGVIASGRAYFNEQFF,TGCGCCAGCAGCCAAGGGGTGATTGCTAGCGGGAGGGCCTATTTCAATGAGCAGTTCTTC,TRBJ2-1,-,TRBD2,TRBV4-3
CSVAVAGGPDTQYF,TGCAGCGTTGCGGTAGCGGGAGGCCCAGATACGCAGTATTTT,TRBJ2-3,-,TRBD2,TRBV29-1
CASSEGGGTEAFF,TGTGCCAGCAGTGAGGGGGGTGGCACTGAAGCTTTCTTT,TRBJ1-1,-,-,TRBV2
CASSPFGGSTDTQYF,TGTGCCAGCAGCCCGTTCGGGGGTAGCACAGATACGCAGTATTTT,TRBJ2-3,-,-,TRBV7-9
CASSQGAGQPQHF,TGTGCCAGCAGTCAGGGGGCCGGTCAGCCCCAGCATTTT,TRBJ1-5,-,TRBD1,TRBV28